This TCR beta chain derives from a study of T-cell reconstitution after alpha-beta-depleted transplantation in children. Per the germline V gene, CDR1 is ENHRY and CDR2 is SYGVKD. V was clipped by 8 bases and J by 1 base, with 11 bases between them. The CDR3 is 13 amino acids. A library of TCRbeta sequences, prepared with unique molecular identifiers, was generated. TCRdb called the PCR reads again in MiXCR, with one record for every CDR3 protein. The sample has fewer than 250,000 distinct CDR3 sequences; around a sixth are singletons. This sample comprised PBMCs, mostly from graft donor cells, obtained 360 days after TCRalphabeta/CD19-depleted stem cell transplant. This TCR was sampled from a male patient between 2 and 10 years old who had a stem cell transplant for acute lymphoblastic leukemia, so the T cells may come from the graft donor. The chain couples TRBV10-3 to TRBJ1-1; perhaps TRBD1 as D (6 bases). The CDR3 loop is CAIQQGKNTEAFF. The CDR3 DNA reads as TGTGCCATCCAACAGGGAAAGAACACTGAAGCTTTCTTT.